Each of the 32 T cell receptor beta chains below was sequenced from the same sample in a study of radiotherapy plus CTLA-4 blockade in lung cancer. Sequenced by immunoSEQ multiplex PCR; TCRdb stores in-frame clones only, minus some. The table includes 40,000 to 45,000 clones, 65% to 70% detected once. The sample consisted of peripheral blood, taken from a patient treated with radiotherapy plus ipilimumab. These receptors all stem from a human donor with non-small cell lung cancer who had a partial response to radiotherapy plus ipilimumab.

This chain links TRBV2 with TRBJ1-4; 7 bases are a match to TRBD1. V shed 10 bases, J shed 3 bases, and the junction held 8 bases outside the gene matches. The CDR3 extends over 14 amino acids. The V gene's germline CDR1 is SNHLY and CDR2 FYNNEI. In DNA form, the CDR3 reads TGTGCCACCCAGAGGGACAGCTCTAATGAAAAACTGTTTTTT. This translates into CATQRDSSNEKLFF.

This chain joins TRBV10-3 and TRBJ1-1, with 9 positions matching TRBD1. This CDR3 spans 16 amino acids. The germline gives CDR1 ENHRY, CDR2 SYGVKD. The V and J ends lost 6 bases and 6 bases, in that order; junction bases with no gene match: 14. The CDR3 DNA sequence: TGTGCCATCAGCACCACCGCCGGGACAGGGAGATCTGAAGCTTTCTTT. This encodes CAISTTAGTGRSEAFF.

In DNA form, the CDR3 reads TGTGCCTGGAGTACCGCGGGACCGGGACCACCCTGGGGCGAGCAGTACTTC. It codes for CAWSTAGPGPPWGEQYF. This chain links TRBV30 with TRBJ2-7, with TRBD2 as a possible D gene (6 bases). Trimming stripped 2 bases from V and 6 bases from J, with 26 bases between. Germline V gene lookup returns CDR1 GTSNPN and CDR2 SVGIG (reference sequence). This CDR3 has 17 amino acids.

This clone was recorded only once. The gene calls are TRBV10-3 and TRBJ2-1; 16 bases agree with TRBD2. Germline CDR1 and CDR2: ENHRY and SYGVKD. The CDR3 length is 15 residues. With V trimmed by 10 bases and J by 9 bases, 9 bases remained unmatched. This CDR3 reads CATHSGTSGRVEQFF. CDR3 DNA sequence: TGTGCCACCCATTCCGGGACTAGCGGGAGGGTTGAGCAGTTCTTC.

This clone came up once. This chain joins TRBV7-3 and TRBJ2-3; 7 bases map to TRBD2. Germline assignment: CDR1 SGHTA and CDR2 FQGTGA. The CDR3 is 13 amino acids. Losses at the gene ends were 5 bases for V and 15 bases for J; bases not matched to a gene: 14. CDR3 residues: CASSPAGEGGQYF. DNA for the CDR3: TGTGCCAGCAGCCCTGCCGGGGAGGGCGGCCAATATTTT.

V usage is TRBV7-9 and J usage is TRBJ2-7; 7 bases align to TRBD1. V dropped 7 bases and J dropped 2; count of bases not matched to a gene: 14. Germline V CDR1 and CDR2: SEHNR, FQNEAQ (reference sequence). The CDR3 is 16 amino acids. CDR3 DNA sequence: TGTGCCAGCACCGAAATCCCCCAGGGGGTCCCCTACGAGCAGTACTTC. It encodes CASTEIPQGVPYEQYF.

This chain uses TRBV4-2 with TRBJ1-1; the D gene is possibly TRBD1 (6 bases). CDR1 LGHNA and CDR2 YNFKEQ come from the germline V gene. Trimming cost V 1 base and J 7 bases, with 19 bases left between them. This CDR3 has 16 amino acids. The DNA of the CDR3 is TGTGCCAGCAGCCAAGCTGGGTTAGGTAGGACAGTTGAAGCTTTCTTT. It yields the protein CASSQAGLGRTVEAFF.

The chain joins TRBV5-6 to TRBJ2-1; perhaps TRBD1 as D (6 bases). Germline-derived CDR1 and CDR2 are SGHDT and YYEEEE. The CDR3 length is 17 residues. Trimming removed 0 bases from V and 2 bases from J, with 15 bases in between. The CDR3 nucleotides are TGTGCCAGCAGCTTGGAGTGGGGGCAGGGCCCCTACAATGAGCAGTTCTTC. Translated, it gives CASSLEWGQGPYNEQFF. The full variable domain, rest sourced from reference TRBV5-6 and TRBJ2-1, is DAGVTQSPTHLIKTRGQQVTLRCSPKSGHDTVSWYQQALGQGPQFIFQYYEEEERQRGNFPDRFSGHQFPNYSSELNVNALLLGDSALYLCASSLEWGQGPYNEQFFGPGTRLTVL.

V is TRBV12-5 and J is TRBJ1-1; D is possibly TRBD1 (5 bases). Germline assignment: CDR1 LGHNT and CDR2 FRNRAP. The CDR3 extends over 17 amino acids. Trimming took off 1 base at V and 0 bases at J, with 15 bases between the two ends. The CDR3: CASGLAPGNSMNTEAFF. CDR3 DNA: TGTGCTAGTGGTTTGGCCCCAGGGAACAGCATGAACACTGAAGCTTTCTTT.

The rearrangement uses TRBV5-4 and TRBJ2-5; perhaps TRBD1 as D (6 bases). The closer fit of TRBJ2-7 to the DNA end suggests the J call may be wrong. This CDR3 comprises 15 residues. Germline CDR1 is SGHNT and CDR2 is YYREEE (reference sequence). CDR3 nucleotides: TGTGCCAGCAGCTTAGGGGACAAATCCACCTACGAGCAGTACTTC. Residues: CASSLGDKSTYEQYF.

The rearrangement uses TRBV11-2 and TRBJ2-4; perhaps TRBD1 as D (5 bases). This CDR3 contains 12 residues. Germline V gene sequence: CDR1 SGHAT, CDR2 FQNNGV. V was cut by 8 bases and J by 7 bases, with 12 bases left in between. In DNA, the CDR3 is TGTGCCAGCGGGGCGGTCAGGAACATTCAGTACTTC. Translated, it gives CASGAVRNIQYF. The full variable domain, completed using reference TRBV11-2 and TRBJ2-4, is EAGVAQSPRYKIIEKRQSVAFWCNPISGHATLYWYQQILGQGPKLLIQFQNNGVVDDSQLPKDRFSAERLKGVDSTLKIQPAKLEDSAVYLCASGAVRNIQYFGAGTRLSVL.

The rearrangement uses TRBV9 and TRBJ2-7, with 7 bases identical to TRBD2. V shed 7 bases and J 5 bases; nucleotides not matched to a gene: 6. From germline, CDR1 is SGDLS and CDR2 YYNGEE. The CDR3 runs to 12 residues. CDR3 sequence: CASGQRDDEQYF. The CDR3 nucleotides are TGTGCCAGCGGCCAGCGGGACGACGAGCAGTACTTC.

This clone has only a few counts. The V gene is TRBV5-6, the J gene TRBJ2-7; 13 nucleotides match TRBD2. This CDR3 has 14 residues. J was trimmed by 7 bases and V by 3 bases; bases with no gene match: 4. CDR1 and CDR2 from the germline V gene are SGHDT and YYEEEE. CDR3: CASSSPGLAGEQYF. In DNA form, the CDR3 reads TGTGCCAGCAGCTCTCCGGGACTAGCGGGGGAGCAGTACTTC.

The genes are TRBV4-3 and TRBJ1-4; 9 bases are shared with TRBD1. The germline V gene has CDR1 LGHNA and CDR2 YSLEER. The length of the CDR3 is 14 residues. V shed 1 base and J 6 bases; nucleotides not matched to a gene: 0. CDR3 bases: TGCGCCAGCAGCCAAGGACAGGGGGATGAAAAACTGTTTTTT. Protein: CASSQGQGDEKLFF.

This rearrangement joins TRBV5-6 to TRBJ1-1, with a tentative D call TRBD1 (6 bases). V lost 4 bases and J lost 4, with 14 bases in between. Per germline, CDR1 SGHDT and CDR2 YYEEEE. The CDR3 is 14 residues long. The CDR3 sequence is CASSPFRGGTEAFF. The CDR3, as DNA: TGTGCCAGCAGCCCTTTCAGGGGTGGCACTGAAGCTTTCTTT.

This sequence joins TRBV5-1 and TRBJ2-3, with 9 bases aligning to TRBD2. With V trimmed by 0 bases and J by 2 bases, 4 bases remained unmatched. Per the germline V gene, CDR1 is SGHRS and CDR2 is YFSETQ. The CDR3 has 16 residues. CDR3 coding DNA: TGCGCCAGCAGCTTGGTTGGCGGGGGGGCCACAGATACGCAGTATTTT. This gives the protein CASSLVGGGATDTQYF.

The rearrangement uses TRBV30 and TRBJ1-6, with D uncertain. The CDR3 totals 13 residues. Germline V gene data show CDR1 as GTSNPN and CDR2 as SVGIG (reference sequence). Trimming stripped 4 bases from V and 0 bases from J, with 4 bases between. Here the CDR3 reads CAWTLSYNSPLHF. The DNA for the CDR3 is TGTGCCTGGACCCTCTCCTATAATTCACCCCTCCACTTT.

This clone was counted a single time. The chain carries TRBV6-5 and TRBJ2-2, with 8 bases aligning to TRBD1. The V and J ends lost 1 base and 8 bases, in that order; junction bases with no gene match: 6. This CDR3 contains 15 residues. Germline V gene lookup returns CDR1 MNHEY and CDR2 SVGAGI. CDR3 loop: CASSYWTGLTGELFF. In DNA form, the CDR3 reads TGTGCCAGCAGTTACTGGACAGGGCTGACGGGGGAGCTGTTTTTT.

This sequence joins TRBV7-9 and TRBJ1-1; possible D gene TRBD1, 5 bases. V lost 5 bases and J 5 bases, leaving 12 bases between the germline ends. Germline CDR1 SEHNR, CDR2 FQNEAQ (reference sequence). This CDR3 is 13 amino acids long. CDR3 region: CASSPNRGTEAFF. CDR3 nucleotides: TGTGCCAGCAGCCCCAACCGGGGGACTGAAGCTTTCTTT.

This clone has more than one count but fewer than ten. V usage is TRBV6-4 and J usage is TRBJ1-1, with D perhaps matching TRBD1 (5 bases). Germline-derived CDR1 and CDR2 are MRHNA and SNTAGT. Between the trimmed V and J ends, which lost 3 bases and 6 bases, there was a span of 23 bases. The CDR3 is 17 amino acids. The chain's CDR3 is CASSERGTVLTAAEAFF. The CDR3 DNA is TGTGCCAGCAGTGAGCGGGGGACGGTCCTGACGGCCGCTGAAGCTTTCTTT.

V is TRBV21-1 and J is TRBJ2-7; the table's D call, TRBD1, was not checked against the DNA. TRBV21-1 is a recognized pseudogene. The CDR3 sequence is 17 residues long. DNA for the CDR3: TGTGCCAGCAGCCAAGGGGTCACAGGGCACACTGCCTACGAGCAGTACTTC. This gives the protein CASSQGVTGHTAYEQYF.

This clone was observed a few times. The V gene is TRBV2, the J gene TRBJ1-6; D remains ambiguous. V was cut by 4 bases and J by 8 bases, with 3 bases left in between. The germline CDR1 and CDR2 sequences are SNHLY and FYNNEI. This CDR3 contains 11 residues. The CDR3 region is CASSGDSPLHF. DNA for the CDR3: TGTGCCAGCAGTGGCGATTCACCCCTCCACTTT. The full variable domain, its missing parts supplied by reference TRBV2 and TRBJ1-6, is EPEVTQTPSHQVTQMGQEVILRCVPISNHLYFYWYRQILGQKVEFLVSFYNNEISEKSEIFDDQFSVERPDGSNFTLKIRSTKLEDSAMYFCASSGDSPLHFGNGTRLTVT.

Only a few counts were recorded for this clone. The rearrangement joins TRBV5-1 to TRBJ2-7; 7 nucleotides agree with TRBD2. Germline trimming cut 2 bases from V and 5 bases from J; bases unmatched to any gene: 13. Germline loops: CDR1 SGHRS, CDR2 YFSETQ. CDR3 length: 16 residues. The CDR3, as DNA: TGCGCCAGCAGCTTTGGCGGGAGCGCTTATAACAACGAGCAGTACTTC. Residues: CASSFGGSAYNNEQYF.

The chain has TRBV15 and TRBJ2-7; 10 nucleotides agree with TRBD2. The ends lost 3 bases at V and 6 bases at J; junction bases unmatched: 11. CDR1 is LNHNV and CDR2 is YYDKDF in the germline V gene (reference sequence). The CDR3 length is 16 residues. The DNA for the CDR3 is TGTGCCACCAGCAGTCGTAGGGCTAGCGGGAGCCCCGAGCAGTACTTC. Amino acids: CATSSRRASGSPEQYF.

This clone was recorded a few times. The chain has TRBV7-9 and TRBJ1-4; 7 bases fit TRBD1. Germline V gives CDR1 SEHNR, CDR2 FQNEAQ (reference sequence). The CDR3 consists of 16 residues. The V segment lost 10 bases and the J segment 10 bases; nucleotides outside the gene matches: 21. The CDR3 bases are TGTGCCACCTCCCGAGGGGGCCAAAGGGAGGTAGGAAAACTGTTTTTT. It is translated as CATSRGGQREVGKLFF. Filled out from reference TRBV7-9 and TRBJ1-4, the complete variable domain reads DTGVSQNPRHKITKRGQNVTFRCDPISEHNRLYWYRQTLGQGPEFLTYFQNEAQLEKSRLLSDRFSAERPKGSFSTLEIQRTEQGDSAMYLCATSRGGQREVGKLFFGSGTQLSVL.

The V and J genes are TRBV28 and TRBJ2-6; 8 bases are a match to TRBD1. CDR3 length: 14 residues. Germline V gives CDR1 MDHEN, CDR2 SYDVKM. V trimming: 8 bases; J trimming: 2 bases; junction bases outside the gene matches: 2. The CDR3 protein is CASLQGAGANVLTF. The CDR3 DNA follows: TGTGCCAGCTTACAGGGGGCTGGGGCCAACGTCCTGACTTTC. Together with reference TRBV28 and TRBJ2-6, the CDR3 gives the full variable domain: DVKVTQSSRYLVKRTGEKVFLECVQDMDHENMFWYRQDPGLGLRLIYFSYDVKMKEKGDIPEGYSVSREKKERFSLILESASTNQTSMYLCASLQGAGANVLTFGAGSRLTVL.

This clone was counted only a few times. The V call is TRBV4-3, the J call TRBJ1-1; D unresolved. The CDR3 loop spans 13 amino acids. Between the trimmed V and J ends, which lost 3 bases and 5 bases, there was a span of 10 bases. Germline V lookup: CDR1 LGHNA, CDR2 YSLEER. CDR3 nucleotide sequence: TGCGCCAGCAGCCAGAGAGGGAGTACTGAAGCTTTCTTT. It yields the protein CASSQRGSTEAFF.

The chain has TRBV15 and TRBJ1-3; D ambiguous. Per the germline V gene, CDR1 is LNHNV and CDR2 is YYDKDF (reference sequence). V lost 3 bases and J lost 8, with 11 bases in between. The CDR3 length is 13 residues. The CDR3 spells CATSSSPGHTIYF. The DNA for the CDR3 is TGTGCCACCAGCAGTAGCCCCGGTCACACCATATATTTT.

The J gene is TRBJ2-7, the V gene TRBV6-1; unclear D gene. Per the germline V gene, CDR1 is MNHNS and CDR2 is SASEGT. Trimming removed 4 bases from V and 2 bases from J, with 6 bases in between. This CDR3 contains 12 residues. CDR3 nucleotide sequence: TGTGCCAGCAGTGCGACTCCCTACGAGCAGTACTTC. This translates into CASSATPYEQYF.

This clone has more than one count but fewer than ten. J is TRBJ2-7 and V is TRBV7-3, with a possible D match to TRBD1 (7 bases). Germline values: CDR1 SGHTA, CDR2 FQGTGA. Trimming pared 6 bases from V and 3 bases from J, leaving 21 bases between. The CDR3 has 16 amino acids. The CDR3 is CASSLLDRAGNYEQYF. CDR3 coding DNA: TGTGCCAGCAGTCTCCTCGACAGGGCGGGAAACTACGAGCAGTACTTC.

This clone was found once. The chain combines TRBV19 with TRBJ2-3, with D possibly TRBD2 on 5 matching bases. In germline, CDR1 is LNHDA, CDR2 SQIVND (reference sequence). The V gene lost 5 bases and the J gene lost 1 base, with 13 bases spanning the gap. The CDR3 runs 15 residues. The CDR3 is CASSSPMRGTDTQYF. The CDR3 DNA is TGTGCCAGTAGTTCCCCGATGCGGGGCACAGATACGCAGTATTTT.

The rearrangement uses TRBV7-8 and TRBJ1-5, with D hard to call. This CDR3 spans 12 amino acids. V was cut by 5 bases and J by 3 bases, with 5 bases left in between. Germline V gives CDR1 SGHVS, CDR2 FQNEAQ. DNA of the CDR3: TGTGCCAGCAGCCTACCCAATCAGCCCCAGCATTTT. Its protein is CASSLPNQPQHF.